The 15 T cell receptor beta chains in this list originate from one sample, sequenced in a study of OX40 agonist ivuxolimab in advanced cancers. Produced via immunoSEQ multiplex PCR; TCRdb's table is partial and in-frame only. Among approximately 82,000 clones listed, about 90% were seen once. Specimen: CD4+ or CD8+ T cells sorted from blood, collected in a trial of the OX40 agonist ivuxolimab. These receptors were taken from an adult with an advanced solid tumor such as melanoma, head and neck, liver or kidney cancer.

Only a few counts were recorded for this clone. The CDR3 DNA reads as TGTGCCAGCAGTGTGACTAGCGGGATCGAGACAGATACGCAGTATTTT. Its translation is CASSVTSGIETDTQYF. The chain recombines TRBV6-1 with TRBJ2-3; 11 bases agree with TRBD2. The V gene end was trimmed by 4 bases and the J gene end by 3 bases; junction bases not matched to a gene: 6. Germline V lookup: CDR1 MNHNS, CDR2 SASEGT. This CDR3 region has 16 residues.

This chain connects TRBV5-1 to TRBJ2-2, with D maybe TRBD1 (6 bases). This CDR3 has 17 amino acids. Germline CDR1 SGHRS, CDR2 YFSETQ. V was pared by 1 base and J by 1 base, with 14 bases between. CDR3 loop: CASSLLSRTVNTGELFF. In DNA, the CDR3 is TGCGCCAGCAGCTTGTTGTCCCGGACAGTGAACACCGGGGAGCTGTTTTTT.

The V call is TRBV10-3, the J call TRBJ1-3; a weak D match, TRBD1 (6 bases). Germline V lookup: CDR1 ENHRY, CDR2 SYGVKD. The CDR3 length is 15 residues. The V end was cut by 6 bases, the J end by 2 bases, with 14 bases between. The CDR3 region is CAIRTLQGTGNTIYF. Here the CDR3 DNA reads TGTGCCATCAGGACTTTACAGGGTACTGGAAACACCATATATTTT.

The J gene is TRBJ2-7, the V gene TRBV7-9, with D possibly TRBD1 on 6 matching bases. The V gene's germline CDR1 is SEHNR and CDR2 FQNEAQ (reference sequence). V was trimmed by 4 bases and J by 4 bases, leaving 8 bases between them. The length of the CDR3 is 12 residues. CDR3 DNA: TGTGCCAGCAGCTCTCAGGGGTACGAGCAGTACTTC. Translating it yields CASSSQGYEQYF.

This chain links TRBV2 with TRBJ2-3; D is unclear. There are 11 residues in the CDR3. V was trimmed by 11 bases and J by 6 bases, leaving 12 bases between them. Germline CDR1 is SNHLY and CDR2 is FYNNEI. This CDR3 reads CAGRSTDTQYF. The CDR3 region has the DNA TGTGCCGGTAGGTCCACGGATACGCAGTATTTT.

J is TRBJ1-1 and V is TRBV11-2; D gene unclear. The CDR3 sequence is 13 residues long. Trimming shortened V by 1 base and J by 1 base, and 4 bases separated the two germline ends. In germline, CDR1 is SGHAT, CDR2 FQNNGV. CDR3 DNA: TGTGCCAGCAGCTTAGGTTGGAACACTGAAGCTTTCTTT. It translates to CASSLGWNTEAFF. Full variable domain (outside the CDR3, taken from reference TRBV11-2 and TRBJ1-1): EAGVAQSPRYKIIEKRQSVAFWCNPISGHATLYWYQQILGQGPKLLIQFQNNGVVDDSQLPKDRFSAERLKGVDSTLKIQPAKLEDSAVYLCASSLGWNTEAFFGQGTRLTVV.

The CDR3 sequence is CASRTLSGTRLNEQFF. CDR3 DNA: TGCGCCAGCAGAACCCTATCAGGGACTAGGCTCAATGAGCAGTTCTTC. The J gene is TRBJ2-1, the V gene TRBV5-1; 8 bases agree with TRBD2. Trimming cost V 5 bases and J 6 bases; bases outside gene matches: 13. Germline lookup yields CDR1 SGHRS and CDR2 YFSETQ. The CDR3 runs to 16 residues.

The chain employs TRBV29-1 and TRBJ2-5, with a tentative D call TRBD2 (6 bases). V was trimmed by 5 bases and J by 4 bases, leaving 17 bases between them. The CDR3 spans 14 residues. Germline CDR1 reads SQVTM; CDR2 reads ANQGSEA. CDR3 sequence (DNA): TGCAGCGTTACTATATTCGGGGGTGGAGAGACCCAGTACTTC. Amino acids: CSVTIFGGGETQYF.

This rearrangement joins TRBV7-9 to TRBJ1-2, with D hard to call. Trimming removed 2 bases at V and 3 bases at J, with 7 bases between. Looked up from germline, CDR1 is SEHNR and CDR2 is FQNEAQ (reference sequence). The CDR3 spans 13 residues. The CDR3 sequence is CASSLMDDYGYTF. The CDR3 nucleotides read TGTGCCAGCAGCTTAATGGATGACTATGGCTACACCTTC.

The genes are TRBV7-3 and TRBJ2-6; 8 bases are shared with TRBD2. Germline CDR1 and CDR2: SGHTA and FQGTGA. V was clipped by 5 bases and J by 4 bases; unmatched bases: 10. This CDR3 comprises 17 residues. The CDR3 region is CASSPTGGGAGANVLTF. In nucleotides, the CDR3 is TGTGCCAGCAGCCCCACGGGAGGGGGGGCAGGGGCCAACGTCCTGACTTTC.

The rearrangement joins TRBV7-2 to TRBJ2-1; 9 positions match TRBD2. The CDR3 has 15 residues. Looked up from germline, CDR1 is SGHTA and CDR2 is FQGNSA. The junction had 7 bases not matched to a gene; V was cut back by 6 bases and J by 4 bases. This chain's CDR3 is CASSYGREGYNEQFF. The CDR3 DNA follows: TGTGCCAGCAGTTACGGGCGGGAGGGTTACAATGAGCAGTTCTTC.

This clone was recorded only once. The chain carries TRBV5-1 and TRBJ2-5; 11 nucleotides align to TRBD1. The CDR3 spans 14 residues. V dropped 4 bases and J dropped 5; count of bases not matched to a gene: 4. Per germline, CDR1 SGHRS and CDR2 YFSETQ. The CDR3 DNA sequence: TGCGCCAGCAGCACTGGGACAGGGGGTGAGACCCAGTACTTC. Its translation: CASSTGTGGETQYF.

This clone was observed a handful of times. The V call is TRBV19, the J call TRBJ2-5; tentatively, D is TRBD2 (5 bases). V shed 5 bases and J shed 5 bases, with 12 bases lying between them. CDR3 length: 13 amino acids. Per germline, CDR1 LNHDA and CDR2 SQIVND (reference sequence). CDR3 DNA: TGTGCCAGTAGTGGTACGGGCGGGGAGACCCAGTACTTC. Its translation: CASSGTGGETQYF.

The rearrangement links TRBV6-6 to TRBJ1-3; 7 bases match TRBD1. J was trimmed by 4 bases and V by 5 bases; bases with no gene match: 5. CDR3 length: 14 amino acids. The germline V gene has CDR1 MNHNY and CDR2 SVGAGI (reference sequence). CDR3 in DNA: TGTGCCAGCAGTGACAGGGCTGGCGGAAACACCATATATTTT. Its protein product is CASSDRAGGNTIYF.

Here the CDR3 reads CASSISDSSRRELFF. The CDR3, as DNA: TGTGCCAGCAGCATATCGGACAGCTCTCGGAGGGAGCTGTTTTTT. The rearrangement uses TRBV9 and TRBJ2-2; weak D call: TRBD1 (6 bases). V was cut by 4 bases and J by 9 bases, with 19 bases left in between. Germline V gene data show CDR1 as SGDLS and CDR2 as YYNGEE. There are 15 residues in the CDR3.